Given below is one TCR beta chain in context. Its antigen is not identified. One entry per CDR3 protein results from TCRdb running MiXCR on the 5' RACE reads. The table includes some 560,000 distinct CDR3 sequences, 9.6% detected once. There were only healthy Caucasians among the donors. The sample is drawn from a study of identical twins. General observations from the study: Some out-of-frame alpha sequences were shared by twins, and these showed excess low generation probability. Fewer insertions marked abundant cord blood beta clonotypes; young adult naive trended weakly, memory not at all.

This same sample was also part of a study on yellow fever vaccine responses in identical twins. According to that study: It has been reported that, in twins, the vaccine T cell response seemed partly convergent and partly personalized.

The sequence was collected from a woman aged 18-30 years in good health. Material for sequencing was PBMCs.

The CDR3 spells CASSPGLGNTEAFF. The CDR3 DNA is TGTGCCAGCTCACCGGGACTGGGGAACACTGAAGCTTTCTTT. The J gene is TRBJ1-1, the V gene TRBV18, with D perhaps matching TRBD1 (5 bases). V was clipped by 3 bases and J by 1 base, with 9 bases between them. Germline V gene data show CDR1 as KGHSH and CDR2 as LQKENI. CDR3 length: 14 residues.